These 18 T cell receptor beta chains originate from one sample sequenced in a study of shared clonotypes between healthy human individuals. TCRdb keeps only in-frame clones here, not all; method: immunoSEQ multiplex PCR. Here the sample spans millions of clones, about 95% being singletons. Positive CCR7 selection of CD45RO-negative cells yielded the naive CD8 cells, and terminally differentiated effector memory CD45RA+ cells were excluded. Sequencing was performed on naive CD8+ T cells sorted from blood. The receptors were gathered from a man aged 18 to 30 in good health.

The CDR3 region is CASSLAGGHYGYTF. As DNA, the CDR3 is TGTGCCAGCAGCTTAGCGGGAGGGCACTATGGCTACACCTTC. This chain links TRBV7-9 with TRBJ1-2; D call uncertain. Germline V gene data show CDR1 as SEHNR and CDR2 as FQNEAQ (reference sequence). Trimming took off 0 bases at V and 3 bases at J, with 8 bases between the two ends. The CDR3 loop spans 14 amino acids.

The chain employs TRBV18 and TRBJ2-1, with 10 bases lining up with TRBD2. With 5 bases clipped from V and 1 base from J, the junction kept 5 bases outside the gene matches. The CDR3 loop spans 16 amino acids. Germline assignment: CDR1 KGHSH and CDR2 LQKENI. The CDR3 DNA sequence: TGTGCCAGCTCAGGATGGACTAGCGGTTCCTACAATGAGCAGTTCTTC. Its protein is CASSGWTSGSYNEQFF.

V is TRBV5-4 and J is TRBJ2-7; D may be TRBD1 (6 bases). CDR1 and CDR2 from the germline V gene are SGHNT and YYREEE (reference sequence). V dropped 4 bases and J dropped 7 bases, with 24 bases sitting between them. CDR3 length: 16 residues. The CDR3 region is CASSISPGQPTGEQYF. CDR3 bases: TGTGCCAGCAGCATATCCCCGGGACAACCCACGGGGGAGCAGTACTTC. Full variable domain (rest looked up from reference TRBV5-4 and TRBJ2-7): ETGVTQSPTHLIKTRGQQVTLRCSSQSGHNTVSWYQQALGQGPQFIFQYYREEENGRGNFPPRFSGLQFPNYSSELNVNALELDDSALYLCASSISPGQPTGEQYFGPGTRLTVT.

V and J are TRBV11-2 and TRBJ1-3, with D unclear. This CDR3 is 14 amino acids long. Germline loops: CDR1 SGHAT, CDR2 FQNNGV. Trimming cost V 3 bases and J 0 bases, with 6 bases left between them. The CDR3 sequence is CASSFSNSGNTIYF. In DNA form, the CDR3 reads TGTGCCAGCAGCTTTAGCAACTCTGGAAACACCATATATTTT.

In regard to this clone: Other DNA sequences of this sample code for an identical CDR3. The chain links TRBV13 to TRBJ2-7, with 10 bases fitting TRBD1. CDR3 length: 15 amino acids. V was clipped by 5 bases and J by 1 base; unmatched bases: 5. Germline V gives CDR1 PRHDT, CDR2 FYEKMQ (reference sequence). The CDR3 loop reads CASSPAGQGSYEQYF. The CDR3 DNA sequence: TGTGCCAGCAGCCCAGCGGGACAGGGGTCCTACGAGCAGTACTTC. Full variable domain (missing parts from reference TRBV13 and TRBJ2-7): AAGVIQSPRHLIKEKRETATLKCYPIPRHDTVYWYQQGPGQDPQFLISFYEKMQSDKGSIPDRFSAQQFSDYHSELNMSSLELGDSALYFCASSPAGQGSYEQYFGPGTRLTVT.

CDR3 in amino acids: CASSYAGAEAFF. CDR3 sequence (DNA): TGTGCCAGCAGTTACGCAGGGGCTGAAGCTTTCTTT. This chain uses TRBV6-6 with TRBJ1-1, with a possible D match to TRBD1 (6 bases). The V gene lost 2 bases and the J gene lost 6 bases, with 7 bases spanning the gap. The CDR3 has 12 residues. Germline assignment: CDR1 MNHNY and CDR2 SVGAGI (reference sequence).

J is TRBJ1-2 and V is TRBV9; a possible D gene is TRBD1 (6 bases). The CDR3 extends over 17 amino acids. Germline CDR1 SGDLS, CDR2 YYNGEE. Trimming cost V 2 bases and J 0 bases, with 17 bases left between them. DNA for the CDR3: TGTGCCAGCAGCGTTGATGGGGGCCCCGTTACTAACTATGGCTACACCTTC. Translated: CASSVDGGPVTNYGYTF. The variable domain in full, with the rest retrieved from reference TRBV9 and TRBJ1-2, is DSGVTQTPKHLITATGQRVTLRCSPRSGDLSVYWYQQSLDQGLQFLIQYYNGEERAKGNILERFSAQQFPDLHSELNLSSLELGDSALYFCASSVDGGPVTNYGYTFGSGTRLTVV.

The chain employs TRBV7-2 and TRBJ1-1; D ambiguous. From germline, CDR1 is SGHTA and CDR2 FQGNSA. V was cut by 0 bases and J by 0 bases, with 14 bases left in between. This CDR3 is built from 17 residues. CDR3 nucleotide sequence: TGTGCCAGCAGCTTAGCGCTTTGGATACAGATGAACACTGAAGCTTTCTTT. The encoded protein is CASSLALWIQMNTEAFF.

V and J are TRBV27 and TRBJ2-1; D unresolved. Looked up from germline, CDR1 is MNHEY and CDR2 is SMNVEV (reference sequence). This CDR3 is built from 13 residues. With 2 bases removed from V and 8 bases from J, the gap between germline ends came to 10 bases. CDR3 DNA: TGTGCCAGCAGTTTAATCAAGAGGTATGAGCAGTTCTTC. Protein product: CASSLIKRYEQFF.

V and J are TRBV9 and TRBJ1-1; maybe TRBD1 (5 bases). Germline V gene sequence: CDR1 SGDLS, CDR2 YYNGEE. The CDR3 sequence is 15 residues long. Trimming took off 0 bases at V and 1 base at J, with 10 bases between the two ends. Here the CDR3 reads CASSVDGGQNTEAFF. The CDR3 nucleotides read TGTGCCAGCAGCGTAGATGGGGGTCAGAACACTGAAGCTTTCTTT.

A word on this clone: Other DNA sequences in this sample translate to the same CDR3. J is TRBJ2-3 and V is TRBV27; TRBD2 is a possible D gene (7 bases). The CDR3 runs to 15 residues. V shed 2 bases and J shed 1 base, with 10 bases lying between them. Germline assignment: CDR1 MNHEY and CDR2 SMNVEV (reference sequence). DNA for the CDR3: TGTGCCAGCAGTTTAAGAGGGGGGGGCACAGATACGCAGTATTTT. This encodes CASSLRGGGTDTQYF.

This clone was seen a single time. This chain links TRBV5-8 with TRBJ2-1; 7 nucleotides line up with TRBD2. Germline V lookup: CDR1 SGHTS, CDR2 YDEGEE. The V segment lost 1 base and the J segment 2 bases; nucleotides outside the gene matches: 3. The CDR3 is made up of 15 amino acids. CDR3 residues: CASSLYAGAYNEQFF. The CDR3 region has the DNA TGTGCCAGCAGCTTGTACGCGGGGGCCTACAATGAGCAGTTCTTC.

The rearrangement uses TRBV7-6 and TRBJ2-3; the D call may be TRBD1 or TRBD2 (5 bases each). Germline V gives CDR1 SGHVS, CDR2 FNYEAQ. The CDR3 is 16 amino acids. The V and J ends lost 5 bases and 2 bases respectively, with 17 bases between them. The CDR3 DNA sequence: TGTGCCAGCAGCGCCGGGATGGGGCCCCCCACAGATACGCAGTATTTT. Protein product: CASSAGMGPPTDTQYF. Full variable domain (rest looked up from reference TRBV7-6 and TRBJ2-3): GAGVSQSPRYKVTKRGQDVALRCDPISGHVSLYWYRQALGQGPEFLTYFNYEAQQDKSGLPNDRFSAERPEGSISTLTIQRTEQRDSAMYRCASSAGMGPPTDTQYFGPGTRLTVL.

This rearrangement joins TRBV27 to TRBJ2-3; D call uncertain. CDR1 is MNHEY and CDR2 is SMNVEV in the germline V gene (reference sequence). There are 11 residues in the CDR3. V dropped 3 bases and J dropped 11 bases, with 9 bases sitting between them. CDR3 bases: TGTGCCAGCAGTTTGGGCCAGGAGCAGTATTTT. It codes for CASSLGQEQYF.

The chain links TRBV27 to TRBJ2-3, with D possibly matching TRBD2 (5 bases). Germline assignment: CDR1 MNHEY and CDR2 SMNVEV (reference sequence). Trimming removed 3 bases at V and 4 bases at J, with 17 bases between. The CDR3 totals 16 residues. CDR3 nucleotides: TGTGCCAGCAGTTTCTTGCCGGGAATTGAGGCAGATACGCAGTATTTT. Translation: CASSFLPGIEADTQYF.

This clone occurred once. The chain employs TRBV5-1 and TRBJ2-1; D is perhaps TRBD2 (7 bases). The CDR3 sequence is 19 residues long. Germline CDR1 reads SGHRS; CDR2 reads YFSETQ. V was trimmed by 5 bases and J by 0 bases, leaving 24 bases between them. The CDR3 DNA is TGCGCCAGCAGTCATGTACCCGGGGGGCGTCGGAGCTCCTACAATGAGCAGTTCTTC. It codes for CASSHVPGGRRSSYNEQFF. Full variable domain (remainder filled in from reference TRBV5-1 and TRBJ2-1): KAGVTQTPRYLIKTRGQQVTLSCSPISGHRSVSWYQQTPGQGLQFLFEYFSETQRNKGNFPGRFSGRQFSNSRSEMNVSTLELGDSALYLCASSHVPGGRRSSYNEQFFGPGTRLTVL.

J is TRBJ1-1 and V is TRBV4-2, with TRBD1 matching over 7 bases. The CDR3 covers 14 residues. Germline V gene data show CDR1 as LGHNA and CDR2 as YNFKEQ. The J segment lost 3 bases and the V segment lost 5 bases, leaving 6 bases of the junction unmatched. DNA of the CDR3: TGTGCCAGCAGCAACCGGGACAGTGACACTGAAGCTTTCTTT. This codes for CASSNRDSDTEAFF.

This clone was seen just once. Other DNA sequences of this sample code for an identical CDR3. The chain couples TRBV27 to TRBJ1-4; D is ambiguous. The V gene lost 1 base and the J gene lost 4 bases, with 4 bases spanning the gap. The CDR3 covers 13 residues. CDR1 is MNHEY, CDR2 SMNVEV, per germline (reference sequence). CDR3 region: CASSLLSNEKLFF. The DNA for the CDR3 is TGTGCCAGCAGTTTATTGAGTAATGAAAAACTGTTTTTT.